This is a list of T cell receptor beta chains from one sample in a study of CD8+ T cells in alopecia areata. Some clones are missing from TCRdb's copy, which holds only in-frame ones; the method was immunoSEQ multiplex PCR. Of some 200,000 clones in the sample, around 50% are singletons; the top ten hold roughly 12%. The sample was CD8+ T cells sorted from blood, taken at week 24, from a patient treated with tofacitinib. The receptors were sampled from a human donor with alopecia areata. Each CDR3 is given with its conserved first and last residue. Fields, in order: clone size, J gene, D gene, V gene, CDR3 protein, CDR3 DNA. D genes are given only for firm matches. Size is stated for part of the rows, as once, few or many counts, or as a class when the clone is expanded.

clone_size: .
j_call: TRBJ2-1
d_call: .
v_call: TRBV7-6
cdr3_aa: CASSPRRTVTYNEQFF
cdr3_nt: TGTGCCAGCAGCCCTCGGAGGACAGTTACCTACAATGAGCAGTTCTTC

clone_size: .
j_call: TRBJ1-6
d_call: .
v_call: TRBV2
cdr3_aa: CASSAGQENSPLHF
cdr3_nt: TGTGCCAGCAGTGCGGGGCAGGAGAATTCACCCCTCCACTTT

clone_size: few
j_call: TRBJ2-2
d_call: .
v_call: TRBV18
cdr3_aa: CASSPPSAGGELFF
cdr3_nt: TGTGCCAGCTCACCACCTAGCGCAGGCGGGGAGCTGTTTTTT

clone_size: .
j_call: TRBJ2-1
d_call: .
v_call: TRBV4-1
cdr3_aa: CASSLDSFEQFF
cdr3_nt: TGCGCCAGCAGCCTAGACTCTTTCGAGCAGTTCTTC

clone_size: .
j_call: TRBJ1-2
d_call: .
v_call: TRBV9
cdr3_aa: CASSDPLHGANYGYTF
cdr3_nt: TGTGCCAGCAGCGATCCCCTGCATGGGGCTAACTATGGCTACACCTTC

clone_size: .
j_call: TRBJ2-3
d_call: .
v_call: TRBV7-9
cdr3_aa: CASSAEGDTQYF
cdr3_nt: TGTGCCAGCAGCGCCGAAGGAGATACGCAGTATTTT

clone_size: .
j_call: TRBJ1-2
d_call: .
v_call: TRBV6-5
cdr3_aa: CASSARQSRAYGYTF
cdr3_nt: TGTGCCAGCAGTGCCCGACAGTCCAGGGCCTATGGCTACACCTTC

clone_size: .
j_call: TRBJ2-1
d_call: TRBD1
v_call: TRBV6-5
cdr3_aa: CASSYSTGGQGEQFF
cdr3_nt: TGTGCCAGCAGTTACTCAACAGGGGGTCAGGGTGAGCAGTTCTTC

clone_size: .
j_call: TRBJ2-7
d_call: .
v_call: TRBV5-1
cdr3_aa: CASSLTGSFSYEQYF
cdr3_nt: TGCGCCAGCAGTCTGACCGGGTCCTTTTCCTACGAGCAGTACTTC

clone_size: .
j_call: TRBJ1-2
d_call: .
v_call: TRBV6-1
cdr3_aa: CASSERAGTYYGYTF
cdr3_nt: TGTGCCAGCAGTGAAAGAGCAGGGACGTACTATGGCTACACCTTC

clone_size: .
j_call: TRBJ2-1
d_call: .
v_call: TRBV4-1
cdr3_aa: CASSQEQYNEQFF
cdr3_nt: TGCGCCAGCAGCCAAGAACAGTACAATGAGCAGTTCTTC

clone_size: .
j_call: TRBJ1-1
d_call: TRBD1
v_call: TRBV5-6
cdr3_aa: CASSLSGQPAFF
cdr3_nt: TGTGCCAGCAGCTTGTCGGGACAGCCTGCTTTCTTT

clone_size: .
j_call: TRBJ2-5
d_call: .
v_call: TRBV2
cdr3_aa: CASSQGEGRETQYF
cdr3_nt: TGTGCCAGCAGTCAGGGGGAGGGTCGGGAGACCCAGTACTTC

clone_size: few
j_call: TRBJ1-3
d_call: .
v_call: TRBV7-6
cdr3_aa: CASSLGNTIYF
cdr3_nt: TGTGCCAGCAGCTTGGGAAACACCATATATTTT

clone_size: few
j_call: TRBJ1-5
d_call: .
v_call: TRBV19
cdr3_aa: CASMGTGRQPQHF
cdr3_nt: TGTGCCAGTATGGGGACGGGGCGTCAGCCCCAGCATTTT

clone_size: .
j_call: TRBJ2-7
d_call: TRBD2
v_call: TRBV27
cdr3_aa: CASSLASGGIEQYF
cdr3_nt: TGTGCCAGCAGTTTGGCTAGCGGGGGAATCGAGCAGTACTTC

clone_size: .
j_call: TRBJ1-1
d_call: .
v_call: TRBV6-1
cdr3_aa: CASSDPGLEAFF
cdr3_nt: TGTGCCAGCAGTGACCCGGGACTAGAAGCTTTCTTT

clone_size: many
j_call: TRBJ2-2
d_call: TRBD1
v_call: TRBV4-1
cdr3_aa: CASSQDSRGHGGELFF
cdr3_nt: TGCGCCAGCAGCCAAGATAGTAGGGGGCACGGCGGGGAGCTGTTTTTT

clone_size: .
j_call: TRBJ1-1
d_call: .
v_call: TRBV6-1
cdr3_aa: CASSEGRLRRVNTEAFF
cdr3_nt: TGTGCCAGCAGTGAAGGGCGCCTACGGAGGGTGAACACTGAAGCTTTCTTT

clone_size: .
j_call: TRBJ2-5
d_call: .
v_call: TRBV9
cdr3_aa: CASSVAETQYF
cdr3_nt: TGTGCCAGCAGCGTCGCCGAGACCCAGTACTTC

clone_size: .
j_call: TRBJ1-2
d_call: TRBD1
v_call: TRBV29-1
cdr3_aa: CSVEGRPTGAGGYTF
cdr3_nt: TGCAGCGTTGAAGGTCGACCCACAGGGGCGGGTGGCTACACCTTC

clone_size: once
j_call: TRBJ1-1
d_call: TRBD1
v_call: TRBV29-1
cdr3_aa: CSVEGPGQGLTEAFF
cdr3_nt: TGCAGCGTTGAAGGGCCGGGACAGGGGTTGACTGAAGCTTTCTTT

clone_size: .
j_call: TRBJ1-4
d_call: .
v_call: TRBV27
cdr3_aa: CASSFVRDEKLFF
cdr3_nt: TGTGCCAGCAGTTTTGTACGGGATGAAAAACTGTTTTTT

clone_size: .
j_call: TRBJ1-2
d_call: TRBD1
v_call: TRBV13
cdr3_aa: CASGHRGFVGGYGYTF
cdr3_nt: TGTGCCAGCGGGCACAGGGGATTCGTCGGTGGCTATGGCTACACCTTC

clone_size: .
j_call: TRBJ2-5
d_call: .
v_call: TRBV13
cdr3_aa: CASSSSSGRLQETQYF
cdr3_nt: TGTGCCAGCAGCTCATCTTCGGGGCGGCTACAAGAGACCCAGTACTTC

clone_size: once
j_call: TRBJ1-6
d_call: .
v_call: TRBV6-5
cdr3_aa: CASGQGIKTLHF
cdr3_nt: TGTGCCAGCGGCCAGGGGATAAAAACCCTCCACTTT

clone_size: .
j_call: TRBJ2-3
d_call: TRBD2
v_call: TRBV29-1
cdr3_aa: CSVEDGRGSTDTQYF
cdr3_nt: TGCAGCGTTGAAGATGGGCGGGGGAGCACAGATACGCAGTATTTT

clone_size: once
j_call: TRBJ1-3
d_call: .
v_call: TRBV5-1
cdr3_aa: CASSLAGYGNTIYF
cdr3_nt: TGCGCCAGCAGCTTGGCCGGGTATGGAAACACCATATATTTT

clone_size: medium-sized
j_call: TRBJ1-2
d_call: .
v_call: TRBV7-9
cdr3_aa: CASSLGQNYGYTF
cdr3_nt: TGTGCCAGCAGCTTAGGGCAAAACTATGGCTACACCTTC

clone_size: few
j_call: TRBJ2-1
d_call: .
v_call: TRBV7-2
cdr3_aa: CASSLVAGGGNEQFF
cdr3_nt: TGTGCCAGCAGCTTAGTGGCAGGGGGGGGCAATGAGCAGTTCTTC

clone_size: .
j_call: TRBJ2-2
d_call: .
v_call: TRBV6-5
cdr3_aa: CASSWTENTGELFF
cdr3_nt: TGTGCCAGCAGTTGGACTGAGAACACCGGGGAGCTGTTTTTT

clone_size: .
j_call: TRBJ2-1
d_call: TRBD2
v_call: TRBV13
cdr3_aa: CASSLGLAGGPFYNEQFF
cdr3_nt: TGTGCCAGCAGCTTAGGGCTAGCGGGGGGCCCTTTCTACAATGAGCAGTTCTTC

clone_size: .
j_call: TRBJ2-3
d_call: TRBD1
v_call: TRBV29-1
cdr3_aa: CSVEAGTDFNTQYF
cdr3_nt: TGCAGCGTTGAGGCCGGGACAGACTTCAATACGCAGTATTTT

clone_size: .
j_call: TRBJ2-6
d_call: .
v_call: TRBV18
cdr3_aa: CASSPRPGTFVDPGANVLTF
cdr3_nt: TGTGCCAGCTCACCACGGCCCGGGACGTTCGTCGACCCTGGGGCCAACGTCCTGACTTTC

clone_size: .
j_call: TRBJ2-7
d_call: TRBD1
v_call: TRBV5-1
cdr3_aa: CASSPDRGDEQYF
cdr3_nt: TGCGCCAGCAGCCCGGACAGGGGGGACGAGCAGTACTTC

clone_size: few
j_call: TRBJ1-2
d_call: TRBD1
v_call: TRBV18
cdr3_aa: CASSNADRGGGYTF
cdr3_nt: TGTGCCAGCTCGAATGCGGACAGGGGCGGTGGCTACACCTTC

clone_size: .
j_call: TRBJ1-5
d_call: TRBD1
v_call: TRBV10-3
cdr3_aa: CAIRQGDQNQPQHF
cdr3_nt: TGTGCCATTCGACAGGGGGACCAAAATCAGCCCCAGCATTTT